These 17 T cell receptor beta chains came from one sample sequenced in a study of brain T cells in children with intractable seizures (dated by TCRdb to the early 2020s). The time point tag for this specimen amounts to: blood from clinic visit 5 months post-surgery; TSC patient then seizure free. Library creation used the immunoSEQ multiplex PCR assay. Here the immuneACCESS table is served through TCRdb, limited to in-frame sequences with V and J called. Missing clones are a known gap in these copies; in checked studies unresolved V genes cover under half, and the rest lacks a known reason. For this sample the table gives about 350,000 clones, of which 85% to 95% were detected only once. Around 5% of the sample goes to the ten largest clones. The source material was peripheral blood, sampled 4 to 5 months after surgery. Receptors originate from a boy under three years old with tuberous sclerosis and intractable seizures.

This sequence joins TRBV3-1 (or the pseudogene TRBV3-2) and TRBJ1-2, with 7 nucleotides matching TRBD1. CDR1 is LGHDT, CDR2 YNNKEL, per germline (reference sequence). This CDR3 region has 17 residues. V gave up 2 bases and J gave up 4 bases; unmatched junction bases: 13. The CDR3 region is CASSQSVQGGGGYGYTF. Here the CDR3 DNA reads TGTGCCAGCAGCCAATCCGTCCAGGGGGGAGGAGGCTATGGCTACACCTTC.

This chain uses TRBV2 with TRBJ1-2; D gene uncertain. Trimming took 2 bases from V and 2 from J, leaving 9 bases between them. The CDR3 has 14 residues. Germline lookup yields CDR1 SNHLY and CDR2 FYNNEI. For the CDR3, the DNA is TGTGCCAGCAGTGAACGGGTACAGAACTATGGCTACACCTTC. Its protein product is CASSERVQNYGYTF. The full variable domain, its missing parts supplied by reference TRBV2 and TRBJ1-2, is EPEVTQTPSHQVTQMGQEVILRCVPISNHLYFYWYRQILGQKVEFLVSFYNNEISEKSEIFDDQFSVERPDGSNFTLKIRSTKLEDSAMYFCASSERVQNYGYTFGSGTRLTVV.

In this sample, this clone turned up once. The J gene is TRBJ2-7, the V gene TRBV9, with a tentative D call TRBD1 (5 bases). Germline values: CDR1 SGDLS, CDR2 YYNGEE. CDR3 size: 13 residues. V was clipped by 4 bases and J by 4 bases, with 12 bases between them. CDR3 protein: CASSPQGFYEQYF. DNA for the CDR3: TGTGCCAGCAGCCCGCAGGGATTTTACGAGCAGTACTTC. The full variable domain, with the rest looked up from reference TRBV9 and TRBJ2-7, is DSGVTQTPKHLITATGQRVTLRCSPRSGDLSVYWYQQSLDQGLQFLIQYYNGEERAKGNILERFSAQQFPDLHSELNLSSLELGDSALYFCASSPQGFYEQYFGPGTRLTVT.

The CDR3 protein is CASSRPGAVRNTEAFF. As DNA, the CDR3 is TGTGCCAGCAGCCGTCCTGGGGCGGTGAGGAACACTGAAGCTTTCTTT. The chain employs TRBV5-6 and TRBJ1-1; TRBD1 is a possible D gene (5 bases). The germline V and J ends were trimmed by 4 bases and 1 base, with 17 bases remaining between them. Per germline, CDR1 SGHDT and CDR2 YYEEEE. The CDR3 is 16 amino acids.

The chain has TRBV13 and TRBJ1-4; maybe TRBD1 (5 bases). This CDR3 region has 14 residues. The V end was cut by 5 bases, the J end by 7 bases, with 14 bases between. Germline assignment: CDR1 PRHDT and CDR2 FYEKMQ (reference sequence). CDR3 sequence: CASSRKGQGEKLFF. The CDR3 DNA is TGTGCCAGCAGCCGCAAGGGGCAGGGTGAAAAACTGTTTTTT.

V gene TRBV11-2 combines with J gene TRBJ2-1; 13 bases fit TRBD2. Trimming cost V 5 bases and J 7 bases; bases outside gene matches: 5. The CDR3 sequence is 15 residues long. Germline lookup yields CDR1 SGHAT and CDR2 FQNNGV. CDR3 loop: CASSPGLAGWNEQFF. CDR3 bases: TGTGCCAGCAGCCCGGGACTAGCGGGGTGGAATGAGCAGTTCTTC.

Here the CDR3 DNA reads TGTGCCAGCATGTGGGCACGGGGCACCGGGGAGCTGTTTTTT. Translating it yields CASMWARGTGELFF. The chain has TRBV27 and TRBJ2-2, with D possibly TRBD2 on 5 matching bases. Trimming stripped 7 bases from V and 4 bases from J, with 13 bases between. The CDR3 is 14 amino acids. The germline CDR1 and CDR2 sequences are MNHEY and SMNVEV (reference sequence).

V gene TRBV18 combines with J gene TRBJ1-1; D is uncertain. Germline CDR1 is KGHSH and CDR2 is LQKENI. Trimming stripped 3 bases from V and 2 bases from J, with 13 bases between. The CDR3 has 15 amino acids. In DNA form, the CDR3 reads TGTGCCAGCTCACCGGGTCTGGGCTCTAACACTGAAGCTTTCTTT. Protein sequence: CASSPGLGSNTEAFF.

The CDR3 bases are TGTGCCAGCAGCCTGGGGGGGTTGGACAATGAGCAGTTCTTC. It is translated as CASSLGGLDNEQFF. The chain links TRBV27 to TRBJ2-1; TRBD2 agrees at 7 bases. Germline CDR1 MNHEY, CDR2 SMNVEV (reference sequence). The junction had 7 bases not matched to a gene; V was cut back by 6 bases and J by 5 bases. The CDR3 covers 14 residues.

Written as DNA, the CDR3 is TGTGCCAGCAGTTTAGGGGGGACCTCCAATGAGCAGTTCTTC. This sequence encodes CASSLGGTSNEQFF. The chain combines TRBV27 with TRBJ2-1; tentatively, D is TRBD2 (6 bases). This CDR3 is built from 14 residues. Germline V CDR1 and CDR2: MNHEY, SMNVEV (reference sequence). The V end lost 2 bases, the J end lost 6 bases, and 11 bases lay between the germline ends.

This chain joins TRBV2 and TRBJ2-7, with 8 bases identical to TRBD2. This CDR3 is 17 amino acids long. Per the germline V gene, CDR1 is SNHLY and CDR2 is FYNNEI. With V trimmed by 8 bases and J by 6 bases, 21 bases remained unmatched. As DNA, the CDR3 is TGTGCCAGCGGGAGTCCGGGACTAGTTTTTGCGGTTGGCGAGCAGTACTTC. Protein sequence: CASGSPGLVFAVGEQYF.

The chain carries TRBV6-1 and TRBJ1-1; D unresolved. V was clipped by 1 base and J by 1 base, with 10 bases between them. Germline V gene lookup returns CDR1 MNHNS and CDR2 SASEGT. CDR3 length equals 15 residues. The DNA for the CDR3 is TGTGCCAGCAGTGAAGAGACCGTAGCGAACACTGAAGCTTTCTTT. Residues: CASSEETVANTEAFF.

V gene TRBV5-6 combines with J gene TRBJ1-3, with TRBD1 matching 9 bases. The junction had 6 bases not matched to a gene; V was cut back by 4 bases and J by 4 bases. Germline CDR1 SGHDT, CDR2 YYEEEE. This CDR3 is built from 15 residues. CDR3 loop: CASSGQGLTGNTIYF. CDR3 nucleotides: TGTGCCAGCAGCGGACAGGGGTTAACCGGAAACACCATATATTTT.

The chain employs TRBV14 and TRBJ2-7; D not resolved. The germline CDR1 and CDR2 sequences are SGHDN and FVKESK. The germline V and J ends were trimmed by 4 bases and 4 bases, with 11 bases remaining between them. The CDR3 spans 13 residues. Written as DNA, the CDR3 is TGTGCCAGCAGCCGTGACGGTTGGTACGAGCAGTACTTC. Encoded protein: CASSRDGWYEQYF. Full variable domain (remainder filled in from reference TRBV14 and TRBJ2-7): EAGVTQFPSHSVIEKGQTVTLRCDPISGHDNLYWYRRVMGKEIKFLLHFVKESKQDESGMPNNRFLAERTGGTYSTLKVQPAELEDSGVYFCASSRDGWYEQYFGPGTRLTVT.

The chain recombines TRBV19 with TRBJ2-3, with TRBD2 identical over 7 bases. This CDR3 is 14 amino acids long. CDR1 is LNHDA, CDR2 SQIVND, per germline (reference sequence). V was clipped by 3 bases and J by 2 bases; unmatched bases: 2. The CDR3 DNA follows: TGTGCCAGTAGTATTGGGACTAACACAGATACGCAGTATTTT. Translated: CASSIGTNTDTQYF.

The chain is built from TRBV6-5 and TRBJ2-7; TRBD1 is a possible D gene (6 bases). The CDR3 extends over 16 amino acids. The V and J ends lost 2 bases and 1 base respectively, with 15 bases between them. Germline values: CDR1 MNHEY, CDR2 SVGAGI. CDR3 nucleotides: TGTGCCAGCAGTTACAGTGGGGGCCATGCGTCCTACGAGCAGTACTTC. It specifies CASSYSGGHASYEQYF.

This chain joins TRBV5-5 and TRBJ1-1; no reliable D call. The CDR3 is made up of 11 amino acids. V shed 4 bases and J shed 6 bases, with 7 bases lying between them. Looked up from germline, CDR1 is SGHKS and CDR2 is YYEKEE (reference sequence). The CDR3 DNA reads as TGTGCCAGCAGCGAGAGACCTGAAGCTTTCTTT. This gives the protein CASSERPEAFF.